This TCR beta chain was profiled in a study of T cells in Graves' hyperthyroidism and ophthalmopathy. This clonotype was found many times. CDR3 size: 13 residues. Germline values: CDR1 SNHLY, CDR2 FYNNEI. The J segment lost 4 bases and the V segment lost 11 bases, leaving 10 bases of the junction unmatched. Researchers amplified the TCR beta CDR3 regions from RNA transcripts. HTBI primers were used for first-round RT-PCR of the TCR CDR3. TCRdb reprocessed the multiplex PCR reads via MiXCR and lists one record per CDR3 protein. The sample includes about 420,000 distinct CDR3 sequences, roughly 13% seen only once; the top ten take more than 4.5%.

The receptor's source is a woman aged 18-29 years with Graves' hyperthyroidism. The material sequenced was blood. This chain connects TRBV2 to TRBJ1-1, with TRBD1 matching 7 bases. The DNA for the CDR3 is TGTGCCCTCCAGGGGGGAATGAGCACTGAAGCTTTCTTT. Amino acid sequence: CALQGGMSTEAFF. The full variable domain, with the rest looked up from reference TRBV2 and TRBJ1-1, is EPEVTQTPSHQVTQMGQEVILRCVPISNHLYFYWYRQILGQKVEFLVSFYNNEISEKSEIFDDQFSVERPDGSNFTLKIRSTKLEDSAMYFCALQGGMSTEAFFGQGTRLTVV.